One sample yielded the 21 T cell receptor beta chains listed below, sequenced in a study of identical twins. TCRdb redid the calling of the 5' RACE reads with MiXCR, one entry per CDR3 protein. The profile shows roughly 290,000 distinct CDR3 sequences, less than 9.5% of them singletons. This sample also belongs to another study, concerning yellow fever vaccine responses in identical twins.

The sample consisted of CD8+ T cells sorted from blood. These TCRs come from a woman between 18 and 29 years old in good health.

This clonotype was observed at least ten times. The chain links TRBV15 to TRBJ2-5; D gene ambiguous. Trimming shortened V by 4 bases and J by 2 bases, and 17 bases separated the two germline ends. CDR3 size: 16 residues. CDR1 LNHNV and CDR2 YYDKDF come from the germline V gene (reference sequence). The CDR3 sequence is CATSNLFGQDQETQYF. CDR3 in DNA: TGTGCCACCAGCAATCTTTTCGGTCAGGATCAAGAGACCCAGTACTTC.

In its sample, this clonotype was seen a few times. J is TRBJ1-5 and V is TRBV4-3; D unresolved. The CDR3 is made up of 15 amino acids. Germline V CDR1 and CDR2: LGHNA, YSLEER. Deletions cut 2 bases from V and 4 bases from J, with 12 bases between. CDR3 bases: TGCGCCAGCAGCCAATCCGTTCGGGAAAATCAGCCCCAGCATTTT. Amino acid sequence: CASSQSVRENQPQHF.

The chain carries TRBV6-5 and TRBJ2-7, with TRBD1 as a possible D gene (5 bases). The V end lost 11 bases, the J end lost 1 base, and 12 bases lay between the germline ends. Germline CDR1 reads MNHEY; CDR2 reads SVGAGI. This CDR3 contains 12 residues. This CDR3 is CACVGDSYEQYF. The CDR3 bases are TGTGCCTGCGTAGGGGATTCCTACGAGCAGTACTTC.

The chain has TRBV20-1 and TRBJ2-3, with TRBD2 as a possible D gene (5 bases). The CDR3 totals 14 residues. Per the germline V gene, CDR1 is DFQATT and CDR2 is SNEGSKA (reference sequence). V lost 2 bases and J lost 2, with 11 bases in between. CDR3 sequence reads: CSARLDYSTDTQYF. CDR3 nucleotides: TGCAGTGCTAGACTAGACTACTCCACAGATACGCAGTATTTT.

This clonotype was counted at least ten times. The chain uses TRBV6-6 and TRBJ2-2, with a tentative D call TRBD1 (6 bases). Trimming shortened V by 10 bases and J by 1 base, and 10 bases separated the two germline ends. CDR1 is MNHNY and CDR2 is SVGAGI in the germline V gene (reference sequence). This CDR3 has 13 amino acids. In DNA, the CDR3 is TGTGCCACCAGACAGGTGAACACCGGGGAGCTGTTTTTT. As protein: CATRQVNTGELFF.

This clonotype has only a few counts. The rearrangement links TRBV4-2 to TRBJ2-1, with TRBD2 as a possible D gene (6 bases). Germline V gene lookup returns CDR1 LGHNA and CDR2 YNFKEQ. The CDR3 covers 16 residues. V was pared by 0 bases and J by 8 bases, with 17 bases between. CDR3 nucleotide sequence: TGTGCCAGCAGCCAAGAGTTTAACCATGGAGGGGATGAGCAGTTCTTC. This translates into CASSQEFNHGGDEQFF.

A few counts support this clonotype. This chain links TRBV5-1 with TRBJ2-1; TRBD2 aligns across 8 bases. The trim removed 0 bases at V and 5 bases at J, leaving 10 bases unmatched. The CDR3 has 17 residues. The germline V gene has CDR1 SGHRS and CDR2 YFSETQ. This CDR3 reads CASSLASGGVRDNEQFF. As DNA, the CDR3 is TGCGCCAGCAGCTTGGCCTCGGGGGGGGTGAGAGACAATGAGCAGTTCTTC.

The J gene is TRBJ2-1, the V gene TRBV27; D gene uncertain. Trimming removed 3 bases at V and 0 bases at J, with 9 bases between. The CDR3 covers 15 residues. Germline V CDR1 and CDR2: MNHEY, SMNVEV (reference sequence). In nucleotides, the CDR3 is TGTGCCAGCAGTTTCGGCAGTAGCTCCTACAATGAGCAGTTCTTC. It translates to CASSFGSSSYNEQFF.

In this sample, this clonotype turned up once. CDR3 nucleotide sequence: TGTGCCAGCAGTTTATCTTGGGACACCGGATCCTACGAGCAGTACTTC. It translates to CASSLSWDTGSYEQYF. This rearrangement joins TRBV28 to TRBJ2-7; the D gene is possibly TRBD1 (6 bases). The CDR3 extends over 16 amino acids. With 1 base removed from V and 1 base from J, the gap between germline ends came to 14 bases. Looked up from germline, CDR1 is MDHEN and CDR2 is SYDVKM.

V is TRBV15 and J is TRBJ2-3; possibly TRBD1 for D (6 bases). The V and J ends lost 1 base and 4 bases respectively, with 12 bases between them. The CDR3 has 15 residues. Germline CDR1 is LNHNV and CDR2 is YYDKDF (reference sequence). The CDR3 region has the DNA TGTGCCACCAGCAGAGTCCCGGACAGTTCAGATACGCAGTATTTT. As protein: CATSRVPDSSDTQYF.

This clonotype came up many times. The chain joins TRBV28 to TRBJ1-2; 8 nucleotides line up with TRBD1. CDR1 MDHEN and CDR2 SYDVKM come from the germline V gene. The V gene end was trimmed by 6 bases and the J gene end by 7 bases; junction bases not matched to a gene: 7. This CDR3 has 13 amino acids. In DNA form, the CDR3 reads TGTGCCAGCAGCCACCGGACAGGGTTTGGCTACACCTTC. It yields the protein CASSHRTGFGYTF.

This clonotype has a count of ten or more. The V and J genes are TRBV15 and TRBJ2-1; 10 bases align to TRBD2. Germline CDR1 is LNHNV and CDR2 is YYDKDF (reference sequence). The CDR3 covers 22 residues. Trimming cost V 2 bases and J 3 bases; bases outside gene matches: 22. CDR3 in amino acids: CATSRLGVGRGTSGTGYNEQFF. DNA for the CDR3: TGTGCCACCAGCAGACTAGGAGTGGGCAGGGGAACTAGCGGGACCGGCTACAATGAGCAGTTCTTC.

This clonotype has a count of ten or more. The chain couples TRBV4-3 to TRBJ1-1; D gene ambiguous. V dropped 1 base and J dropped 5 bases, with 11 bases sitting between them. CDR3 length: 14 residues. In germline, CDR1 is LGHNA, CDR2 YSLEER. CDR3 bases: TGCGCCAGCAGCCAAGGGAGGGATGGGACTGAAGCTTTCTTT. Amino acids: CASSQGRDGTEAFF.

The CDR3 DNA is TGTGCCAGCAGCCAAGAAAGAAGAGCAGATACGCAGTATTTT. This encodes CASSQERRADTQYF. The chain uses TRBV14 and TRBJ2-3; D not resolved. The CDR3 is 14 residues long. V was cut by 0 bases and J by 4 bases, with 8 bases left in between. Germline V gene data show CDR1 as SGHDN and CDR2 as FVKESK.

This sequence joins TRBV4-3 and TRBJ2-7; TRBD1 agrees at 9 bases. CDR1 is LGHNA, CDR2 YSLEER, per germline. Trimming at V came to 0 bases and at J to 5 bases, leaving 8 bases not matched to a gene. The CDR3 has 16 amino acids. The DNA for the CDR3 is TGCGCCAGCAGCCAAGACCTCGGGACAGGGATCCACGAGCAGTACTTC. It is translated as CASSQDLGTGIHEQYF.

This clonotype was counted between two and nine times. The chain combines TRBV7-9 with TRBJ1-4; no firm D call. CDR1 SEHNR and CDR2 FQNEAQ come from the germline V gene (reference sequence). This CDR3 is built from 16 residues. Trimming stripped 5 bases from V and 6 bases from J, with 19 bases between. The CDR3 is CASSLSPLARDEKLFF. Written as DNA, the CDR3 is TGTGCCAGCAGCCTTTCTCCCTTGGCTAGGGATGAAAAACTGTTTTTT.

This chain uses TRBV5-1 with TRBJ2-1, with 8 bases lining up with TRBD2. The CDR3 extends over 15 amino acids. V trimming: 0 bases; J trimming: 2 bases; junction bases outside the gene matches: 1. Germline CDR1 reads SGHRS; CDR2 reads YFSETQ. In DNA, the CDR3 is TGCGCCAGCAGCTTGGACGGGGGGGCCTACAATGAGCAGTTCTTC. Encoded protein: CASSLDGGAYNEQFF. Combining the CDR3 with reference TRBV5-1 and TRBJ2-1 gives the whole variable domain KAGVTQTPRYLIKTRGQQVTLSCSPISGHRSVSWYQQTPGQGLQFLFEYFSETQRNKGNFPGRFSGRQFSNSRSEMNVSTLELGDSALYLCASSLDGGAYNEQFFGPGTRLTVL.

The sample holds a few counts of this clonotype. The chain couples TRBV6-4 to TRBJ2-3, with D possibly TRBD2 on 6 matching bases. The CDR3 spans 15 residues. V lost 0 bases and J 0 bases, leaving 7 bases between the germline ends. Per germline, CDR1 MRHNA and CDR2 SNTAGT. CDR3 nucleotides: TGTGCCAGCAGTGACTCTGCGGGAAGCACAGATACGCAGTATTTT. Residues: CASSDSAGSTDTQYF.

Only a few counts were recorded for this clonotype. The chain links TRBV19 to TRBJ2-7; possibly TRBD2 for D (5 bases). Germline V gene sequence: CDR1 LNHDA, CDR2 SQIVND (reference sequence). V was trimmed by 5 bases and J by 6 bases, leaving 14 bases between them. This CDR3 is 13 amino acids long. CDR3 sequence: CASSPFPGFEQYF. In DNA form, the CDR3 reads TGTGCCAGTAGTCCTTTTCCGGGGTTCGAGCAGTACTTC.

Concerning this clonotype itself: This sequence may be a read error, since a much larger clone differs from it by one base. The CDR3 spells CTTAYRIQETQYF. The CDR3, as DNA: TGTACCACTGCTTACAGGATTCAAGAGACCCAGTACTTC. The V call is TRBV7-9, the J call TRBJ2-5; possible D gene TRBD1, 5 bases. Germline loops: CDR1 SEHNR, CDR2 FQNEAQ (reference sequence). This CDR3 contains 13 residues.

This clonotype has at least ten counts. CDR3 DNA: TGTGCCAGCAGTTTACGTGGGGGATACGAGCAGTACTTC. Amino acids: CASSLRGGYEQYF. The chain joins TRBV27 to TRBJ2-7; D assignment may be TRBD1 or TRBD2 (5 bases each). Germline CDR1 and CDR2: MNHEY and SMNVEV (reference sequence). V was shortened by 2 bases and J by 4 bases, with 9 bases between the two germline ends. CDR3 size: 13 residues.